This T cell receptor (beta chain) stems from a study of shared T cell receptors in the human thymus. The table came from immunoSEQ multiplex PCR; TCRdb's copy has only in-frame clones and leaves some out. The data show some 700,000 clones, 70% to 90% seen once. The CDR3 totals 16 residues. Germline assignment: CDR1 MDHEN and CDR2 SYDVKM. V lost 1 base, J lost 6 bases, and 9 bases stayed unmatched. The data also belong to a second study, concerning human thymus T cells. According to that study: Thymus specimens were resections from corrective heart surgery. Thymic repertoires overlap heavily among unrelated individuals, related research has reported.

The sequenced material came from thymocytes. The J gene is TRBJ2-1, the V gene TRBV28, with 7 nucleotides matching TRBD2. The receptor was derived from a girl under three years old with a congenital heart defect. The CDR3 region is CASSLLRGVRRNEQFF. Here the CDR3 DNA reads TGTGCCAGCAGTTTATTACGGGGGGTACGACGCAATGAGCAGTTCTTC. Based on the CDR3 plus reference TRBV28 and TRBJ2-1, the full variable domain is DVKVTQSSRYLVKRTGEKVFLECVQDMDHENMFWYRQDPGLGLRLIYFSYDVKMKEKGDIPEGYSVSREKKERFSLILESASTNQTSMYLCASSLLRGVRRNEQFFGPGTRLTVL.